One sample yielded the 12 T cell receptor beta chains listed below, sequenced in a study of cytomegalovirus exposure and HLA in healthy donors. In the PCR, 60 Vbeta and 13 Jbeta primers were used. Data came from immunoSEQ multiplex PCR; TCRdb stores just in-frame clones and leaves some out. Of approximately 87,000 clones listed, roughly 86% are singletons. Sequenced material: PBMCs. The receptors come from a woman between 18 and 30 years old in good health and CMV-seropositive.

The V call is TRBV12-5, the J call TRBJ1-2; 8 bases fit TRBD1. Germline CDR1 LGHNT, CDR2 FRNRAP. The CDR3 contains 14 residues. J lost 7 bases, V lost 1 base, and 5 bases had no gene match. DNA for the CDR3: TGTGCTAGTGGTTTGGGGACAGGGTGGGGTGGCTACACCTTC. Its translation: CASGLGTGWGGYTF.

The chain has TRBV28 and TRBJ2-7; 7 bases agree with TRBD1. This CDR3 spans 12 amino acids. The germline CDR1 and CDR2 sequences are MDHEN and SYDVKM. V lost 8 bases, J lost 2 bases, and 3 bases stayed unmatched. The CDR3 region has the DNA TGTGCCAGCGGGACAGCTCCCTACGAGCAGTACTTC. Its protein is CASGTAPYEQYF.

This clone was found a few times. Other DNA sequences in this specimen translate into the identical CDR3. The chain uses TRBV2 and TRBJ1-5; 10 nucleotides align to TRBD1. V was clipped by 6 bases and J by 0 bases; unmatched bases: 14. This CDR3 spans 19 amino acids. Germline CDR1 SNHLY, CDR2 FYNNEI. The CDR3 sequence is CASRKRDRGSGYSNQPQHF. DNA of the CDR3: TGTGCCAGCAGAAAAAGGGACAGGGGCTCGGGATATAGCAATCAGCCCCAGCATTTT.

The chain links TRBV10-3 to TRBJ1-4; D perhaps matches TRBD1 (5 bases). Per germline, CDR1 ENHRY and CDR2 SYGVKD. The CDR3 loop spans 16 amino acids. V was clipped by 0 bases and J by 0 bases, with 8 bases between them. The CDR3 spells CAISESTGATNEKLFF. CDR3 DNA sequence: TGTGCCATCAGTGAGTCGACGGGGGCAACTAATGAAAAACTGTTTTTT.

The gene calls are TRBV28 and TRBJ1-3; possibly TRBD1 for D (6 bases). CDR3 length: 15 residues. V was clipped by 5 bases and J by 0 bases, with 11 bases between them. From germline, CDR1 is MDHEN and CDR2 SYDVKM. This CDR3 reads CASSLEGVSGNTIYF. The CDR3 nucleotides read TGTGCCAGCAGTCTTGAGGGGGTCTCTGGAAACACCATATATTTT.

The chain uses TRBV6-5 and TRBJ2-7, with D possibly TRBD1 on 7 matching bases. Germline lookup yields CDR1 MNHEY and CDR2 SVGAGI. This CDR3 region has 15 residues. V lost 2 bases and J lost 2, with 13 bases in between. The CDR3 DNA sequence: TGTGCCAGCAGTTACGGCGGGACAGAGACCTACGAGCAGTACTTC. This sequence encodes CASSYGGTETYEQYF.

The gene calls are TRBV6-1 and TRBJ2-7; TRBD1 agrees at 7 bases. This CDR3 spans 15 amino acids. Germline assignment: CDR1 MNHNS and CDR2 SASEGT. J lost 1 base, V lost 1 base, and 4 bases had no gene match. CDR3 sequence reads: CASSEVEDRSYEQYF. CDR3 nucleotides: TGTGCCAGCAGTGAAGTAGAGGACAGGTCCTACGAGCAGTACTTC.

The rearrangement links TRBV7-9 to TRBJ2-3; TRBD2 might be the D (6 bases). This CDR3 comprises 15 residues. Germline CDR1 reads SEHNR; CDR2 reads FQNEAQ (reference sequence). V gave up 5 bases and J gave up 3 bases, with 15 bases separating them. In nucleotides, the CDR3 is TGTGCCAGCAGCAACCGGGACTGGAGGACAGATACGCAGTATTTT. This translates into CASSNRDWRTDTQYF.

The J gene is TRBJ2-2, the V gene TRBV10-3, with D uncertain. Germline V CDR1 and CDR2: ENHRY, SYGVKD. V lost 9 bases, J lost 1 base, and 6 bases lay in between. The CDR3 runs 12 residues. CDR3 bases: TGTGCCATATCAGAGAACACCGGGGAGCTGTTTTTT. This translates into CAISENTGELFF.

This rearrangement joins TRBV5-4 to TRBJ2-7; 11 bases line up with TRBD1. This CDR3 is built from 16 residues. J lost 7 bases, V lost 0 bases, and 9 bases had no gene match. CDR1 is SGHNT, CDR2 YYREEE, per germline (reference sequence). DNA for the CDR3: TGTGCCAGCAGCTTGGCCGCCGGGACAGGGGGTAGGGAGCAGTACTTC. Its protein product is CASSLAAGTGGREQYF. The variable domain in full, with the rest retrieved from reference TRBV5-4 and TRBJ2-7, is ETGVTQSPTHLIKTRGQQVTLRCSSQSGHNTVSWYQQALGQGPQFIFQYYREEENGRGNFPPRFSGLQFPNYSSELNVNALELDDSALYLCASSLAAGTGGREQYFGPGTRLTVT.

The chain has TRBV29-1 and TRBJ2-1; the D is unclear. The V gene lost 5 bases and the J gene lost 7 bases, with 15 bases spanning the gap. The CDR3 totals 13 residues. Germline CDR1 reads SQVTM; CDR2 reads ANQGSEA. CDR3 region: CSVYGPDFNEQFF. For the CDR3, the DNA is TGCAGCGTTTATGGCCCAGACTTTAATGAGCAGTTCTTC.

The chain joins TRBV25-1 to TRBJ2-5; weak D call: TRBD1 (6 bases). This CDR3 contains 15 residues. Germline CDR1 and CDR2: MGHDK and SYGVNS. Trimming removed 1 base at V and 2 bases at J, with 11 bases between. This CDR3 reads CASSESDRQQETQYF. CDR3 nucleotides: TGTGCCAGCAGTGAATCTGACAGGCAACAAGAGACCCAGTACTTC. The variable domain in full, with the rest retrieved from reference TRBV25-1 and TRBJ2-5, is EADIYQTPRYLVIGTGKKITLECSQTMGHDKMYWYQQDPGMELHLIHYSYGVNSTEKGDLSSESTVSRIRTEHFPLTLESARPSHTSQYLCASSESDRQQETQYFGPGTRLLVL.